A single sample is the source of the 21 T cell receptor beta chains below, sequenced in a study of control samples from healthy donors and cancer patients. Generated by immunoSEQ multiplex PCR, the TCRdb table keeps only in-frame clones and is missing some. The sample has some 150,000 clones, around 93% seen once. The sample taken for sequencing was blood. The receptors stem from an older woman in good health.

The CDR3 loop reads CASSLGKGNLNTEAFF. In DNA form, the CDR3 reads TGTGCCAGCAGCTTGGGTAAAGGTAATTTGAACACTGAAGCTTTCTTT. This chain connects TRBV5-4 to TRBJ1-1; no definite D call. V was shortened by 0 bases and J by 0 bases, with 12 bases between the two germline ends. Germline V CDR1 and CDR2: SGHNT, YYREEE (reference sequence). The CDR3 totals 16 residues.

This rearrangement joins TRBV2 to TRBJ1-2; D may be TRBD1 (6 bases). Trimming removed 4 bases from V and 4 bases from J, with 13 bases in between. From germline, CDR1 is SNHLY and CDR2 FYNNEI. CDR3 length: 14 amino acids. The CDR3 loop is CASSGRQESYGYTF. In DNA form, the CDR3 reads TGTGCCAGCAGTGGCCGACAGGAGTCCTATGGCTACACCTTC.

The chain recombines TRBV7-9 with TRBJ1-5, with D possibly matching TRBD1 (5 bases). CDR1 and CDR2 (germline): SEHNR, FQNEAQ (reference sequence). The V end was cut by 3 bases, the J end by 6 bases, with 12 bases between. This CDR3 contains 14 residues. The CDR3 nucleotides read TGTGCCAGCAGCTTTGGGGGAGGGAGTCAGCCCCAGCATTTT. Translated: CASSFGGGSQPQHF.

The rearrangement uses TRBV10-3 and TRBJ2-1; maybe TRBD2 (6 bases). The CDR3 extends over 12 amino acids. With 10 bases removed from V and 7 bases from J, the gap between germline ends came to 14 bases. Per the germline V gene, CDR1 is ENHRY and CDR2 is SYGVKD. CDR3 protein: CATGGSNNEQFF. The CDR3 DNA sequence: TGTGCCACCGGGGGTAGCAATAATGAGCAGTTCTTC.

This rearrangement joins TRBV11-3 to TRBJ2-1, with 13 bases lining up with TRBD2. Germline values: CDR1 SGHNT, CDR2 YENEEA. J gave up 5 bases and V 4 bases, and 2 bases lay outside the gene matches. The CDR3 extends over 15 amino acids. The CDR3 region is CASSSGLAGDNEQFF. In nucleotides, the CDR3 is TGTGCCAGCAGCTCCGGACTAGCGGGGGACAATGAGCAGTTCTTC.

The rearrangement links TRBV14 to TRBJ2-3; D may be TRBD2 (5 bases). Trimming pared 5 bases from V and 0 bases from J, leaving 15 bases between. Germline CDR1 SGHDN, CDR2 FVKESK. The CDR3 contains 16 residues. The CDR3: CASSYQRTSSTDTQYF. In DNA form, the CDR3 reads TGTGCCAGCAGCTACCAGAGGACTTCTAGCACAGATACGCAGTATTTT.

The genes are TRBV5-6 and TRBJ1-4; D remains ambiguous. Per germline, CDR1 SGHDT and CDR2 YYEEEE. V lost 3 bases and J lost 4, with 7 bases in between. The CDR3 has 13 amino acids. In nucleotides, the CDR3 is TGTGCCAGCAGCTGGGGAGTTAATGAAAAACTGTTTTTT. It codes for CASSWGVNEKLFF.

The chain carries TRBV7-2 and TRBJ1-1; 7 bases match TRBD1. CDR3 length: 16 amino acids. Germline V CDR1 and CDR2: SGHTA, FQGNSA. V shed 3 bases, J shed 0 bases, and the junction held 7 bases outside the gene matches. The DNA of the CDR3 is TGTGCCAGCAGCTTCACAGGGGTCCTCATGAACACTGAAGCTTTCTTT. Translating gives CASSFTGVLMNTEAFF.

This clone was detected once. This chain joins TRBV6-2 or TRBV6-3 and TRBJ1-2; a possible D gene is TRBD1 (5 bases). The CDR3 sequence is 18 residues long. The germline V and J ends were trimmed by 0 bases and 2 bases, with 19 bases remaining between them. CDR1 is MNHEY and CDR2 is SVGEGT in the germline V gene. The chain's CDR3 is CASSYSINRPGKNYGYTF. The DNA of the CDR3 is TGTGCCAGCAGTTACTCGATAAACCGTCCAGGGAAAAACTATGGCTACACCTTC.

This clone was counted a single time. The chain employs TRBV30 and TRBJ1-6; D is possibly TRBD1 (5 bases). The CDR3 has 13 residues. From germline, CDR1 is GTSNPN and CDR2 SVGIG (reference sequence). The germline V and J ends were trimmed by 0 bases and 6 bases, with 6 bases remaining between them. The CDR3 coding sequence is TGTGCCTGGAGTGTCCAGGGTAATTCACCCCTCCACTTT. Its protein is CAWSVQGNSPLHF.

V is TRBV5-5 and J is TRBJ1-1; no clear D gene. Trimming removed 3 bases at V and 2 bases at J, with 11 bases between. The CDR3 contains 14 residues. The germline V gene has CDR1 SGHKS and CDR2 YYEKEE (reference sequence). Here the CDR3 DNA reads TGTGCCAGCAGCTACCAACCTGGAAACACTGAAGCTTTCTTT. Amino acids: CASSYQPGNTEAFF.

This rearrangement joins TRBV6-4 to TRBJ2-2; tentative D call: TRBD2 (5 bases). The CDR3 consists of 13 residues. Trimming left V 4 bases short and J 4 bases short, with 7 bases between. The germline CDR1 and CDR2 sequences are MRHNA and SNTAGT. The CDR3 coding sequence is TGTGCCAGCAGTGTGGCGGGCACCGGGGAGCTGTTTTTT. Its translation is CASSVAGTGELFF.

The chain joins TRBV5-6 to TRBJ1-6; D is possibly TRBD1 (6 bases). V was clipped by 4 bases and J by 8 bases, with 10 bases between them. The germline gives CDR1 SGHDT, CDR2 YYEEEE. This CDR3 is 13 amino acids long. The CDR3 here is CASSLNRDSPLHF. The CDR3 DNA reads as TGTGCCAGCAGCCTGAACAGGGATTCACCCCTCCACTTT.

The chain combines TRBV5-4 with TRBJ2-1; tentatively, D is TRBD1 (5 bases). The CDR3 has 13 residues. Germline CDR1 SGHNT, CDR2 YYREEE (reference sequence). Trimming took off 4 bases at V and 8 bases at J, with 13 bases between the two ends. The CDR3 loop is CASSGAEQDEQFF. The DNA for the CDR3 is TGTGCCAGCAGCGGGGCCGAACAGGATGAGCAGTTCTTC. The full variable domain, completed using reference TRBV5-4 and TRBJ2-1, is ETGVTQSPTHLIKTRGQQVTLRCSSQSGHNTVSWYQQALGQGPQFIFQYYREEENGRGNFPPRFSGLQFPNYSSELNVNALELDDSALYLCASSGAEQDEQFFGPGTRLTVL.

The rearrangement joins TRBV7-9 to TRBJ1-2; no clear D. Germline V CDR1 and CDR2: SEHNR, FQNEAQ (reference sequence). Trimming took off 6 bases at V and 4 bases at J, with 12 bases between the two ends. The CDR3 length is 13 residues. The CDR3 reads CASRKSMGYGYTF. The CDR3 DNA follows: TGTGCCAGCAGGAAGTCGATGGGCTATGGCTACACCTTC.

This clone appeared a single time. The gene calls are TRBV7-2 and TRBJ1-1; 10 bases agree with TRBD1. V gave up 2 bases and J gave up 11 bases; unmatched junction bases: 14. CDR1 is SGHTA and CDR2 is FQGNSA in the germline V gene. This CDR3 spans 16 amino acids. The CDR3 region is CASSLTPSGTGVEAFF. Written as DNA, the CDR3 is TGTGCCAGCAGCTTAACGCCTAGTGGGACAGGGGTAGAGGCTTTCTTT.

This clone has only a few counts. This chain uses TRBV6-5 with TRBJ1-2; D perhaps matches TRBD1 (6 bases). From germline, CDR1 is MNHEY and CDR2 SVGAGI. This CDR3 has 15 amino acids. Trimming pared 6 bases from V and 3 bases from J, leaving 17 bases between. This CDR3 reads CASRRGTPLDYGYTF. CDR3 coding DNA: TGTGCCAGCAGACGCGGGACACCCCTTGACTATGGCTACACCTTC.

This clone came up a few times. The chain recombines TRBV5-1 with TRBJ1-2, with D possibly being TRBD1 (5 bases). Germline V CDR1 and CDR2: SGHRS, YFSETQ. With 2 bases removed from V and 4 bases from J, the gap between germline ends came to 18 bases. The CDR3 has 16 residues. CDR3 sequence reads: CASSLGEGTGSYGYTF. DNA of the CDR3: TGCGCCAGCAGCTTAGGGGAGGGTACGGGATCCTATGGCTACACCTTC.

The chain is built from TRBV6-5 and TRBJ1-1, with D maybe TRBD1 (6 bases). This CDR3 has 14 residues. CDR1 MNHEY and CDR2 SVGAGI come from the germline V gene. V was cut by 5 bases and J by 4 bases, with 14 bases left in between. CDR3 residues: CASSPLGGITEAFF. The CDR3 bases are TGTGCCAGCAGTCCGCTGGGGGGCATCACTGAAGCTTTCTTT.

The gene calls are TRBV5-6 and TRBJ1-2; D gene uncertain. Germline V gene data show CDR1 as SGHDT and CDR2 as YYEEEE. Trimming left V 1 base short and J 6 bases short, with 13 bases between. The CDR3 has 14 residues. The CDR3 loop reads CASSLKVQIDGYTF. The DNA of the CDR3 is TGTGCCAGCAGCTTGAAGGTACAAATTGATGGCTACACCTTC.

CDR3 in DNA: TGTGCCAGCAGCTTAGCGGGGAGCACAGATACGCAGTATTTT. It yields the protein CASSLAGSTDTQYF. The chain employs TRBV11-3 and TRBJ2-3; a weak D match, TRBD2 (5 bases). V was pared by 1 base and J by 0 bases, with 5 bases between. This CDR3 is 14 amino acids long. Germline V gene lookup returns CDR1 SGHNT and CDR2 YENEEA. Combining the CDR3 with reference TRBV11-3 and TRBJ2-3 gives the whole variable domain EAGVVQSPRYKIIEKKQPVAFWCNPISGHNTLYWYLQNLGQGPELLIRYENEEAVDDSQLPKDRFSAERLKGVDSTLKIQPAELGDSAVYLCASSLAGSTDTQYFGPGTRLTVL.